Below, 4 T cell receptor beta chains from the same sample are listed, as sequenced in a study of blood T cell repertoires in COVID-19. Repertoires were generated with immunoSEQ multiplex PCR, while TCRdb's copy carries only in-frame clones and drops some. The profile shows over 100,000 clones, over 80% of them singletons. The sequenced sample was peripheral blood. The receptors originated from a man aged 50-60 years with active COVID-19.

To note about this clone: This CDR3 is also generated by other DNA sequences in the sample. V usage is TRBV11-3 and J usage is TRBJ2-1; TRBD1 matches 7 bases. CDR1 and CDR2 (germline): SGHNT, YENEEA. The trim removed 5 bases at V and 5 bases at J, leaving 3 bases unmatched. This CDR3 has 13 amino acids. This chain's CDR3 is CASSLQGDNEQFF. The CDR3 nucleotides read TGTGCCAGCAGCCTCCAGGGGGACAATGAGCAGTTCTTC.

J is TRBJ1-2 and V is TRBV2, with a weak D call TRBD1 (6 bases). Germline lookup yields CDR1 SNHLY and CDR2 FYNNEI. The CDR3 extends over 14 amino acids. V was cut by 9 bases and J by 9 bases, with 23 bases left in between. The CDR3 loop is CASTRVSGAGSYTF. The CDR3 coding sequence is TGTGCCAGTACCCGGGTGTCAGGGGCAGGTAGCTACACCTTC.

The chain's CDR3 is CASSQRSRGDRNEQYF. CDR3 in DNA: TGTGCCAGCAGCCAGAGGTCCAGGGGCGACCGGAACGAGCAGTACTTC. The chain is built from TRBV7-8 and TRBJ2-7; D may be TRBD1 (6 bases). The CDR3 covers 16 residues. Germline lookup yields CDR1 SGHVS and CDR2 FQNEAQ. Trimming removed 5 bases from V and 5 bases from J, with 22 bases in between.

Here the CDR3 reads CAISVASGVLREQFF. CDR3 nucleotide sequence: TGTGCCATCAGTGTGGCTAGCGGGGTACTTCGGGAGCAGTTCTTC. J is TRBJ2-1 and V is TRBV10-3; TRBD2 matches at 9 bases. Looked up from germline, CDR1 is ENHRY and CDR2 is SYGVKD. The CDR3 loop spans 15 amino acids. With 4 bases clipped from V and 10 bases from J, the junction kept 11 bases outside the gene matches.